This TCR beta chain is from a study of T cell responses to AZD1222 COVID-19 vaccine. Produced via immunoSEQ multiplex PCR; TCRdb's table is partial and in-frame only. The sample lists about 160,000 clones, approximately 90% occurring once. As concerns this clone: Its specificity is unknown.

Study-wide results and caveats: Spike-wide coverage was observed for vaccine-associated CD4 TCRs, with dominant responses at 160-218 and 743-854. The sample set comprised mostly white British donors with more females, and clonal diversity was possibly underestimated.

Trimming cost V 5 bases and J 0 bases; bases outside gene matches: 10. The germline CDR1 and CDR2 sequences are SGHAT and FQNNGV. This CDR3 contains 17 residues. The sequence was collected from an adult in good health. The chain combines TRBV11-2 with TRBJ2-1; 7 bases line up with TRBD2. This material consisted of peripheral blood, taken on day 0 of MenACWY control vaccination. CDR3 sequence reads: CASSTLRGVASYNEQFF. The DNA for the CDR3 is TGTGCCAGCAGCACCCTACGGGGGGTAGCCTCCTACAATGAGCAGTTCTTC.